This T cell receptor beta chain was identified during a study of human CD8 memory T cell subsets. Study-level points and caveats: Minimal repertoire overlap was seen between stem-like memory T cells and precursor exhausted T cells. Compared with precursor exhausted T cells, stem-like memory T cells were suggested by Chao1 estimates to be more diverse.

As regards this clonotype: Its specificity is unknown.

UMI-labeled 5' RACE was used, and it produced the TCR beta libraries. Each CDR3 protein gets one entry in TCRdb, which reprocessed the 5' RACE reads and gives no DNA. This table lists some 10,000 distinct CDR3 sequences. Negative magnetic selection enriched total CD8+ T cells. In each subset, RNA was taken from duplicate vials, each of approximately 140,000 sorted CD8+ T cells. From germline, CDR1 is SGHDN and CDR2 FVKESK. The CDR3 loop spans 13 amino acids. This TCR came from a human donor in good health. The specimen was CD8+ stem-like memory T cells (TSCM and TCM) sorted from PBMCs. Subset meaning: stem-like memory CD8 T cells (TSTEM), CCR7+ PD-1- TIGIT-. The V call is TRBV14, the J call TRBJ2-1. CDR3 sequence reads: CASSQEIYNEQFF. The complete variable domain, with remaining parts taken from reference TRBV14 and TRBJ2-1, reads EAGVTQFPSHSVIEKGQTVTLRCDPISGHDNLYWYRRVMGKEIKFLLHFVKESKQDESGMPNNRFLAERTGGTYSTLKVQPAELEDSGVYFCASSQEIYNEQFFGPGTRLTVL.